This T cell receptor (beta chain) was captured by sequencing in a study of cytomegalovirus exposure and HLA in healthy donors (dated by TCRdb to about 2017). Regarding the complete study: According to an earlier analysis of 550 to 700 of the donors, about 179 million T cells yielded some 110 million unique TCR beta sequences and approximately 280 Gb of sequence data. An early release that covered around 590 HLA-typed donors contained approximately 320 gigabases of sequencing data and tens of millions of unique TCR sequences. Of the roughly 420 genotyped donors, roughly 76% were placed in the genetic ancestry cluster associated with self-reported Caucasian donors. The aim of the study was to test whether cataloging public T cell receptors could identify signatures of past pathogen exposure. Using immunosequencing, the study profiled T cell repertoires from approximately 700 subjects and related those repertoires to cytomegalovirus serostatus. Besides the first cohort of 666 subjects, a separate validation cohort made up of 120 different subjects was used. To predict cytomegalovirus infection status, the study combined high-throughput TCR immunosequencing, statistical association of individual TCRs with disease status, and machine learning. In a later analysis, previously published TCR beta repertoires from fewer than 750 donors were re-analyzed and high-resolution HLA genotyping was added so that TCR occurrence patterns could be studied. Rather than drawing on any new phenotypic data, the later analysis identified candidate immune exposures from TCR beta sequences and the way those sequences occurred across donors. An earlier analysis of 587 of the donors applied high-throughput TCR beta sequencing to assess whether each TCR beta V gene segment acted as functional or pseudogenic. Donor age, sex, ethnicity and CMV serostatus were collected together with the repertoire data. In a later genetic analysis, genome-wide SNP genotypes for about 55% of the roughly 700 donors were used, and that subset was treated as a discovery cohort. All discovery cohort repertoires had been generated using a single sequencing platform. Class I and class II HLA loci were covered by the typing at four-digit resolution. Typing coverage differed by locus: A, B, C, DRB1 and DQB1 were typed in about 620-630 donors, DQA1 in around 500, DPA1 in 600 to 610, and DPB1 in 472. Several DR-DQ haplotypes were treated as single units for association and clustering because of strong linkage in the cohort. Across under 500 genotyped donors of the cohort, an average of about 250,000 unique TCR beta nucleotide sequences per donor were sequenced, and roughly 17% of those sequences were non-productive.

The cohort consisted of some 730 healthy bone marrow donors. Cohort members were all nominally healthy when sampled, although unrecorded immune exposures were likely present. The donor tested CMV seropositive, placing the donor among the 250 to 300 seropositive members of the cohort. A peripheral blood sample was provided by each donor, and peripheral blood mononuclear cells were used for TCR beta sequencing. The Qiagen DNeasy Blood Extraction Kit was used to extract genomic DNA from the blood cell samples. From a lookup of the germline V gene (reference sequence), CDR1 and CDR2 are LNHNV and YYDKDF. From its cysteine to its phenylalanine, the CDR3 spans 17 amino acids. Only the CDR3 portion is preserved as DNA: 51 bases, with reading frame beginning at the first base. Relative to germline, V is missing 3 bases and J is missing 5 bases, with 10 bases of the junction outside any gene match. About this clone: Its antigen specificity is not known. No base quality values were provided; no much bigger clone lies one nucleotide off.

The paper's findings and limits, for the study overall: Roughly uniform sequencing depth across donors was assumed in presence/absence analyses, although this assumption may not hold. Immune exposure information for the cohort was limited to CMV serostatus. In an earlier analysis of roughly 500 of the donors, most TCR beta V segments appeared in productive rearrangements about 90% or about 30% of the time, broadly matching IMGT annotations. A later analysis found that most CMV-associated TCR beta chains appeared HLA-restricted, with HLA associations seemingly driven largely by CMV exposure. In a later analysis, the rate of TCR association differed among HLA loci, with DRB1 alleles having the most associated TCRs and HLA-C alleles having the fewest. Most TCR sequences were seen in very few donors, while some public TCRs were found in many individuals. Linkage disequilibrium might explain the correlated functional status among segregating V segments, but an unknown experimental factor could not be excluded. The authors suggested that the approach could potentially be generalized to other disease states and immunological phenotypes. The study listed around 160 TCR beta chains as associated with cytomegalovirus. The classifier was reported to diagnose cytomegalovirus status with high specificity and sensitivity in both the original cohort and the validation cohort. This cohort had only TCR beta chains sequenced, and the lack of alpha or paired-chain data limited which features could be detected. Because the 87-base-pair reads could not distinguish some IMGT-functional V segments, including TRBV6-2 and TRBV6-3, those segments were excluded. HLA typing was unavailable for some donors at each locus, so association tests used only the typed subset. A later genetic analysis associated a missense DCLRE1C variant with V-gene and J-gene trimming of TCR beta chains, and an independent cohort replicated the association. A few of the identified cytomegalovirus-associated TCR beta chains were confirmed in vitro to be specific for cytomegalovirus antigens. Assigning TCR associations to individual alleles was difficult when HLA alleles, especially DR and DQ, strongly co-occurred. At a false discovery rate of 0.05, a later analysis linked about 16,000 TCR beta sequences to specific HLA alleles. A later analysis reported that several top co-occurrence clusters appeared linked to parvovirus B19, influenza, CMV and Epstein-Barr virus. In a later analysis, HLA-associated TCR beta chains showed more clonal expansion and lower generation probabilities than non-associated chains that were equally common. A further reported finding was that TCR beta sequences accurately predicted the HLA-A and HLA-B alleles for most subjects in the first cohort. Because counts were too low, roughly 17 rarely observed V segments, including chromosome 9 orphons, were left out of the earlier analysis of 500 to 650 of the donors. A cluster of highly shared sequence variants was judged likely to represent a technical artifact of the sequencing pipeline. Compared with the 666-donor mean, donors in an Asian-associated ancestry cluster had fewer N-insertions in productive TCRs, according to a later genetic analysis.

The protocol used for the library was the immunoSEQ multiplex PCR assay. For the multiplex PCR, a mixture combining 60 forward primers for TCR Vbeta segments and 13 reverse primers for TCR Jbeta segments was used. Amplification of the CDR3 region of rearranged TCR beta genes was performed with a multiplex PCR assay on genomic DNA. The amplified TCR beta libraries were sequenced on the Illumina HiSeq System as 87-base-pair reads. The authors' pipeline ran thus. A later analysis tallied tens of millions of unique TCR beta chains across the approximately 670 repertoires, and some 10 million of those chains were shared by two or more donors. Raw reads were error-corrected and collapsed into unique sequences with a nearest-neighbor algorithm that merged closely related sequences to remove PCR and sequencing errors. To assign V, D and J gene segments, CDR3 sequences were aligned to IMGT reference sequences. Each retained sequence needed at least a six-nucleotide match to both a V gene segment and a J gene segment. A rearrangement counted as productive if the CDR3 had no stop codons and remained in frame with V and J, and every other rearrangement counted as non-productive. Following IMGT convention, CDR3 was defined as the stretch from the second conserved V-encoded cysteine up to the conserved J-encoded phenylalanine. In an earlier analysis of more than 550 of the donors, sequences lacking an unambiguous match to a single V gene segment were excluded. In an earlier analysis of 587 of the donors, V segments were called functional above 56.7% productive rearrangements and were called segregating when the between-donor standard deviation exceeded 5%. A statistical classification framework was built to diagnose cytomegalovirus status from the catalog of TCR beta chain sequences. V and J gene assignment, in a later analysis, came from comparing TCR nucleotide sequences with IMGT/GENE-DB human TR gene sequences. In a later analysis, CDR3 sequences and most-parsimonious VDJ recombination scenarios were assigned using the TCRdist pipeline. In a later analysis, each TCR beta chain was defined by its CDR3 amino acid sequence together with its V-gene family, and reads lacking a unique V-gene family were excluded. A later analysis removed 592 highly shared, low-generation-probability nucleotide sequences to deal with suspected cross-contamination and a sequencing artifact. A later analysis calculated a clonal expansion index for each public chain from normalized within-repertoire ranks of inferred template counts. In a later analysis, generation probabilities were computed with a VDJ recombination model fitted to out-of-frame rearrangements, and the resulting probabilities were checked against IGoR. In a later analysis, hypergeometric tests were used to score TCR-TCR, TCR-HLA and TCR-CMV co-occurrence, with a repertoire-size bias correction applied to TCR pairs. To estimate false discovery rates, a later analysis permuted the HLA or CMV assignments 20 times. In a later analysis, co-occurring TCRs were grouped using DBSCAN, with TCRdist sequence similarity added in when clustering inside HLA-allele-positive subsets. Co-occurrence clustering excluded repertoires with fewer than 30,000 or more than 120,000 public chains, plus five with anomalous nucleotide sharing. The clones in this table, taken by TCRdb from immuneACCESS, are in-frame only. Not every clone is retained; where verified, under half of the shortfall comes from an unresolved V gene, and the cause of the rest is unknown. D and trimming were read from the DNA, whereas the V and J calls and clone size are those reported in that table. The sample table contains approximately 170,000 clones; only one count was recorded for about 71% of them. About 2.5% of the sample lies in the top ten.

Recombination connected TRBV15 to TRBJ2-5; 12 of the junction bases match TRBD2. The sequence came from a woman aged 40-49 years in good health and CMV-seropositive. Source material: PBMCs. The DNA sequence is given as TGTGCCACCAGCAGCCGGCTAGCGGGGGGGATGAGTGAGACCCAGTACTTC. Its translation is CATSSRLAGGMSETQYF.